The present T cell receptor (beta chain) was sequenced within a study of OX40 agonist ivuxolimab in advanced cancers. TCRdb's table, derived via immunoSEQ multiplex PCR, lists solely in-frame clones and lacks some. The sample lists about 64,000 clones, about 89% seen once, with approximately 5.2% in the top ten. This clone was detected only once. The CDR3 has 16 residues. V gave up 1 base and J gave up 5 bases; unmatched junction bases: 7. Germline V CDR1 and CDR2: SGDLS, YYNGEE. The TCR was taken from an adult with an advanced solid tumor such as melanoma, head and neck, liver or kidney cancer. The starting material was CD4+ or CD8+ T cells sorted from blood, obtained in a trial of the OX40 agonist ivuxolimab. The V gene is TRBV9, the J gene TRBJ2-1, with 9 bases matching TRBD2. The CDR3 DNA reads as TGTGCCAGCAGCGTACCGGCGGCTAGCGGGAACAATGAGCAGTTCTTC. Its protein is CASSVPAASGNNEQFF.